One T cell receptor beta chain is described in this entry. Its antigen is undetermined. The repertoire was sequenced with immunoSEQ multiplex PCR; TCRdb's copy has only in-frame clones and lacks some. The sample includes about 150,000 clones, about 86% of them seen just once. The CDR3 has 13 amino acids. Germline V gene lookup returns CDR1 PRHDT and CDR2 FYEKMQ (reference sequence). V gave up 2 bases and J gave up 6 bases, with 10 bases separating them. This entry belongs to a study of cytomegalovirus exposure and HLA in healthy donors. Study-wide results and caveats: Many donors carried some public TCRs, although rarity characterized most TCR sequences.

The source of this sequence is a young man in good health and CMV-seropositive. The V gene is TRBV13, the J gene TRBJ1-2; weak D call: TRBD1 (6 bases). The specimen was PBMCs. The CDR3 DNA follows: TGTGCCAGCAGCTTATCAGCAGGGGATGGCTACACCTTC. Protein: CASSLSAGDGYTF.